These T cell receptor beta chains were read from a single sample in a study of shared clonotypes between healthy human individuals. Clones were sequenced by immunoSEQ multiplex PCR, and TCRdb holds only the in-frame ones, with some missing. Seen here are millions of clones, approximately 90% observed once, and the top ten hold over 0.12%. The sequenced sample consisted of naive CD4+ T cells sorted from blood. These receptors were taken from a young man in good health. The CDR3 runs from the conserved cysteine through the conserved F or W. The order of the fields is D gene, clone size, J gene, V gene, CDR3 DNA, CDR3 protein. The D gene is left open where the match is weak. For some rows the clone size is stated as once, few or many, or as a class when expanded; others skip it.

>TRBD2|NA|TRBJ2-2|TRBV5-6
TGTGCCAGCAGCTGGGGACTAGCGGGCACCGGGGAGCTGTTTTTT
CASSWGLAGTGELFF
>TRBD2|NA|TRBJ2-3|TRBV5-1
TGCGCCAGCAGCCCGGGACTAGCTGTAGATACGCAGTATTTT
CASSPGLAVDTQYF
>NA|once|TRBJ1-3|TRBV5-5
TGTGCCAGCACCACCGACGGTTATGCTGGAAACACCATATATTTT
CASTTDGYAGNTIYF
>NA|NA|TRBJ1-1|TRBV25-1
TGTGCCAGCAGTGAATCGGGGCCGAACACTGAAGCTTTCTTT
CASSESGPNTEAFF
>NA|NA|TRBJ1-6|TRBV11-2
TGTGCCAGCAGCTTTGGTCAGGGATACTATAATTCACCCCTCCACTTT
CASSFGQGYYNSPLHF
>TRBD1|NA|TRBJ2-7|TRBV19
TGTGCCAGTAGTGCAGAGACAGGGGGCTACGAGCAGTACTTC
CASSAETGGYEQYF
>NA|NA|TRBJ2-1|TRBV9
TGTGCCAGCAGCGCCGGGACTTCCTACAATGAGCAGTTCTTC
CASSAGTSYNEQFF
>TRBD1|few|TRBJ1-2|TRBV19
TGTGCCAGTAGTGTTCCGGGACAGGGGGCTATTGGTGGCTACACCTTC
CASSVPGQGAIGGYTF
>TRBD2|NA|TRBJ2-1|TRBV10-1
TGCGCCAGCAGTGCGGGGGGTACCTACAATGAGCAGTTCTTC
CASSAGGTYNEQFF
>NA|NA|TRBJ1-1|TRBV7-2
TGTGCCAGCAGCGCCGGACAGTCGGAGACTGAAGCTTTCTTT
CASSAGQSETEAFF
>NA|NA|TRBJ2-1|TRBV10-1
TGCGCCAGCAGTGAGTCGCAGGGAGCTGAGCAGTTCTTC
CASSESQGAEQFF
>TRBD1|NA|TRBJ2-3|TRBV10-3
TGTGCCATCAGTGAAAGGACAGGGACTAGCACAGATACGCAGTATTTT
CAISERTGTSTDTQYF
>TRBD1|NA|TRBJ2-7|TRBV4-1
TGCGCCAGCAGCCACCCGGGACAGGGTCTCGAGCAGTACTTC
CASSHPGQGLEQYF
>NA|NA|TRBJ1-2|TRBV21-1
TGTGCCAGCAGCAAAGCGCGAGGACAGGGGGCGCGTGGCTACACCTTC
CASSKARGQGARGYTF
>TRBD1|NA|TRBJ2-5|TRBV19
TGTGCCAGTAGTATAATTCCAGGGGGCGCGGAGACCCAGTACTTC
CASSIIPGGAETQYF
>NA|NA|TRBJ1-2|TRBV4-3
TGCGCCAGCAGCCAAGATCTTAGTATTCGTACGGCCTATGGCTACACCTTC
CASSQDLSIRTAYGYTF
>NA|NA|TRBJ2-1|TRBV5-1
TGCGCCAGCACCCCAGGGGCCGCTGACTCCTACAATGAGCAGTTCTTC
CASTPGAADSYNEQFF
>NA|NA|TRBJ1-1|TRBV15
TGTGCCACCAGCACCCCCCCTGGCACTGAAGCTTTCTTT
CATSTPPGTEAFF
>NA|NA|TRBJ2-2|TRBV9
TGTGCCAGCAGTCGGACTTTTAACACCGGGGAGCTGTTTTTT
CASSRTFNTGELFF
>NA|NA|TRBJ2-7|TRBV5-1
TGCGCCAGCAGCGGAGGCGGGCAGACCTACGAGCAGTACTTC
CASSGGGQTYEQYF
>NA|NA|TRBJ2-1|TRBV11-2
TGTGCCAGCAGCTCACTTCGAGATCAGAATCCGAGCTCCTACAATGAGCAGTTCTTC
CASSSLRDQNPSSYNEQFF
>NA|NA|TRBJ2-4|TRBV7-9
TGTGCCAGCAGCTTAGGGGTGGAAAACATTCAGTACTTC
CASSLGVENIQYF
>TRBD2|NA|TRBJ2-5|TRBV6-1
TGTGCCAGCACCACCTCGACTAGCCGGCAAGAGACCCAGTACTTC
CASTTSTSRQETQYF
>NA|once|TRBJ1-4|TRBV10-2
TGCGCCAGCTTGGGACCAAATGAAAAACTGTTTTTT
CASLGPNEKLFF
>NA|NA|TRBJ1-2|TRBV9
TGTGCCAGCAGCGTAGGGGGGACGTGGGAGTTTAACTATGGCTACACCTTC
CASSVGGTWEFNYGYTF
>TRBD2|few|TRBJ2-7|TRBV10-3
TGTGCCATCAGTGAGTCGTTTGCGGGGACTAGCGGGAGCTACGAGCAGTACTTC
CAISESFAGTSGSYEQYF
>TRBD1|NA|TRBJ1-2|TRBV5-1
TGCGCCAGCAGCCTAGGACAGGGCGGCTATGGCTACACCTTC
CASSLGQGGYGYTF
>TRBD1|NA|TRBJ1-4|TRBV4-3
TGCGCCAGCAGCCAAGGACAGGGCCGCATACAACTGTTTTTT
CASSQGQGRIQLFF
>TRBD2|NA|TRBJ2-2|TRBV7-9
TGTGCCAGCAGCTTAATAGCGGGAGAGGCCGGGGAGCTGTTTTTT
CASSLIAGEAGELFF
>TRBD1|NA|TRBJ1-2|TRBV19
TGTGCCAGTAGTACCCCCGGGACAGGGGGCGCTAATAATGGCTACACCTTC
CASSTPGTGGANNGYTF
>NA|NA|TRBJ1-5|TRBV7-9
TGTGCCAGCACCTTAGGGTCCGGTCAGCCCCAGCATTTT
CASTLGSGQPQHF
>NA|NA|TRBJ1-6|TRBV7-2
TGTGCCAGCAGCTTAGGCCCAGCCTTCCCTATCCACTTT
CASSLGPAFPIHF
>TRBD1|NA|TRBJ1-2|TRBV6-6
TGTGCCAGCAGTTACTCTGGGAGGGGGCGCGACTATGGCTACACCTTC
CASSYSGRGRDYGYTF
>NA|NA|TRBJ2-3|TRBV28
TGTGCCAGCAGTTCCTCGAGTTTTGGGTTTAGCACAGATACGCAGTATTTT
CASSSSSFGFSTDTQYF
>NA|NA|TRBJ1-1|TRBV25-1
TGTGCCAGCAGTGAATCAGGACTCAACGTTGAAGCTTTCTTT
CASSESGLNVEAFF
>TRBD1|NA|TRBJ2-7|TRBV19
TGTGCCAGTAGAGGGGACAGGGGTAAAGAGCAGTACTTC
CASRGDRGKEQYF
>NA|NA|TRBJ1-2|TRBV4-1
TGCGCCAGCAGCCAAGGTACAGGGTGGCCTTTCGGCTACACCTTC
CASSQGTGWPFGYTF
>NA|NA|TRBJ2-1|TRBV2
TGTGCCAGCATTCGTCAGGGGGGGCCTTGGAATGAGCAGTTCTTC
CASIRQGGPWNEQFF
>NA|NA|TRBJ1-1|TRBV7-8
TGTGCCAGCAGCTTAGCAGGAGGACGGTCGACCACTGAAGCTTTCTTT
CASSLAGGRSTTEAFF
>NA|NA|TRBJ2-1|TRBV30
TGTGCCTGGGGTGGGCATCCGAGCTCCTACAATGAGCAGTTCTTC
CAWGGHPSSYNEQFF
>NA|NA|TRBJ2-1|TRBV11-2
TGTGCCAGCAGCTTGCAGGCCAATGAGCAGTTCTTC
CASSLQANEQFF
>NA|NA|TRBJ2-7|TRBV21-1
TGTGCCAGCACCCCCCCAGGCGAGCAGTACTTC
CASTPPGEQYF
>NA|NA|TRBJ2-3|TRBV4-3
TGCGCCAGCAGCCAAGGACTAGTTGATGGCACAGATACGCAGTATTTT
CASSQGLVDGTDTQYF